This TCR beta chain emerged from a study of identifying expanded T cells in peripheral blood (dated by TCRdb to about 2019). At the level of the whole study: Four technical replicates, made by sequencing separate aliquots from the same pool of genomic DNA, were compared pairwise.

Comments on this clone: The clone's antigen remains unknown. The sample holds no much larger clone one base away, and base qualities are not on file.

From the cysteine up to the phenylalanine, the CDR3 has a length of 15 residues. The entry retains the CDR3 DNA only, 45 bases that are in frame from base 1. Reading the germline V gene gives CDR1 LGHNT and CDR2 FRNRAP. V has 5 bases trimmed and J has 4 bases trimmed; junction bases matching no gene number 10. During the collection period, no immune events, such as infections, were documented for the healthy donors. To calibrate time-dependent variance in a beta-binomial model of T-cell clone differential abundance, blood repertoires from healthy donors were used as a training cohort. The training cohort included approximately ten healthy donors, of whom 3 were female and 7 were male. An age range of roughly 25 to 65 years, with an average of around 42 years, was recorded for the donors. Whole blood, obtained from a commercial supplier, was collected from each healthy donor at three time points spaced around 13 days apart. For immunosequencing, genomic DNA was extracted from unsorted whole blood.

What the study reported, not specific to this receptor: Variance in clone template counts between approximately 2-week samples significantly increased with total template count across all healthy donors. The authors expected that biological variance in healthy repertoires might rise further over much longer intervals, such as months to years. The beta-binomial model significantly reduced the number of clones called differentially abundant and the false-positive rate across all healthy-donor time intervals. About 1.1 differentially abundant clones were flagged by the binomial model between technical replicates, whereas about 16 and 20 were flagged over around two weeks and four weeks, respectively.

TCRbeta CDR3 regions were profiled by bias-controlled multiplex PCR amplification of genomic DNA with the immunoSEQ Assay. The authors' analysis ran thus. To quantify the absolute abundance of each unique TCRbeta CDR3 region, the sequences were collapsed and filtered. Differential abundance was tested with a binomial (Fisher-equivalent) model and with a beta-binomial model adding time-dependent variance fitted from healthy donors. Clones with fewer than 5 combined templates were removed, and differential abundance was called for clones with a Benjamini-Hochberg FDR below 0.01. Beta-binomial variance was modeled as a function of total template count across the two samples using the form v = (b*log(k)+a)^2. TCRdb retrieved this table from immuneACCESS and kept in-frame rearrangements only. Not all clones are present; in checked studies, unresolved V genes account for under half, and no reason is known for the remainder. V, J and clone size derive from that table, while D and trimming were established from the DNA sequence. This sample gives under 130,000 clones in total; around nine tenths of them show up just once. The ten largest clones represent approximately 16% of the sample.

The chain joins TRBV12-5 to TRBJ1-2, with 7 central nucleotides matching TRBD1. The origin of this receptor is a person aged 18-70 years in good health. The source material was blood. In nucleotide form, the sequence is TGTGCTAGTGGTCGGGAGGCAGGGGGACTCTATGGCTACACCTTC. Translated, it gives CASGREAGGLYGYTF.